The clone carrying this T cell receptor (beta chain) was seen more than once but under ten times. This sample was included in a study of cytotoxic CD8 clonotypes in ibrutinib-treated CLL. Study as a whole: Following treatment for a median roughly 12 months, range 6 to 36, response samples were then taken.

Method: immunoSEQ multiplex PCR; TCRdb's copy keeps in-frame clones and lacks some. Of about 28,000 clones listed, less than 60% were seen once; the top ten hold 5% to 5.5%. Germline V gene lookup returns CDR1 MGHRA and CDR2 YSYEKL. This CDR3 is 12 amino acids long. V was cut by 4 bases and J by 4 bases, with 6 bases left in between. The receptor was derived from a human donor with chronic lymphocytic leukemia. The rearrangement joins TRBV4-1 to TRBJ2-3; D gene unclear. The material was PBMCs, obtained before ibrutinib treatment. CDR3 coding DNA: TGCGCCAGCAGCCCCTACCCAGATACGCAGTATTTT. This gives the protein CASSPYPDTQYF.